What follows describes a single TCR beta chain. Antigen: not known. This sample was included in a study of T cell clusters in autoimmune cytopenias. Study-wide results and caveats: TRB repertoire shifts in secondary cytopenia and chronic lymphocytic leukemia mostly reflected lymphoma, not autoimmunity.

Each sample's input was around 250 ng genomic DNA, 38,000 or so genome equivalents. The CDR3 extends over 14 amino acids. CDR1 and CDR2 from the germline V gene are MNHNS and SASEGT. TRB was amplified by touch-down multiplex PCR, primer pools A and B combined. With the multiplex PCR reads reprocessed, TCRdb shows one record per CDR3 protein and no DNA. Its listing shows around 9,700 distinct CDR3 sequences. The same sample was also studied in work on T cell repertoires in aging, cancer and after chemotherapy. That publication notes: Clear clonal overlap appeared across healthy donor samples taken over several months to years. In each cancer cohort, median generation probability increased across chemotherapy, suggesting thymic output rebounded.

The chain links TRBV6-1 to TRBJ2-3; TCRdb indicates TRBD1, and absent DNA this call remains unverified. The sequence derives from a human donor in good health. The sample was peripheral blood. CDR3 in amino acids: CASRRDSATDTQYF.